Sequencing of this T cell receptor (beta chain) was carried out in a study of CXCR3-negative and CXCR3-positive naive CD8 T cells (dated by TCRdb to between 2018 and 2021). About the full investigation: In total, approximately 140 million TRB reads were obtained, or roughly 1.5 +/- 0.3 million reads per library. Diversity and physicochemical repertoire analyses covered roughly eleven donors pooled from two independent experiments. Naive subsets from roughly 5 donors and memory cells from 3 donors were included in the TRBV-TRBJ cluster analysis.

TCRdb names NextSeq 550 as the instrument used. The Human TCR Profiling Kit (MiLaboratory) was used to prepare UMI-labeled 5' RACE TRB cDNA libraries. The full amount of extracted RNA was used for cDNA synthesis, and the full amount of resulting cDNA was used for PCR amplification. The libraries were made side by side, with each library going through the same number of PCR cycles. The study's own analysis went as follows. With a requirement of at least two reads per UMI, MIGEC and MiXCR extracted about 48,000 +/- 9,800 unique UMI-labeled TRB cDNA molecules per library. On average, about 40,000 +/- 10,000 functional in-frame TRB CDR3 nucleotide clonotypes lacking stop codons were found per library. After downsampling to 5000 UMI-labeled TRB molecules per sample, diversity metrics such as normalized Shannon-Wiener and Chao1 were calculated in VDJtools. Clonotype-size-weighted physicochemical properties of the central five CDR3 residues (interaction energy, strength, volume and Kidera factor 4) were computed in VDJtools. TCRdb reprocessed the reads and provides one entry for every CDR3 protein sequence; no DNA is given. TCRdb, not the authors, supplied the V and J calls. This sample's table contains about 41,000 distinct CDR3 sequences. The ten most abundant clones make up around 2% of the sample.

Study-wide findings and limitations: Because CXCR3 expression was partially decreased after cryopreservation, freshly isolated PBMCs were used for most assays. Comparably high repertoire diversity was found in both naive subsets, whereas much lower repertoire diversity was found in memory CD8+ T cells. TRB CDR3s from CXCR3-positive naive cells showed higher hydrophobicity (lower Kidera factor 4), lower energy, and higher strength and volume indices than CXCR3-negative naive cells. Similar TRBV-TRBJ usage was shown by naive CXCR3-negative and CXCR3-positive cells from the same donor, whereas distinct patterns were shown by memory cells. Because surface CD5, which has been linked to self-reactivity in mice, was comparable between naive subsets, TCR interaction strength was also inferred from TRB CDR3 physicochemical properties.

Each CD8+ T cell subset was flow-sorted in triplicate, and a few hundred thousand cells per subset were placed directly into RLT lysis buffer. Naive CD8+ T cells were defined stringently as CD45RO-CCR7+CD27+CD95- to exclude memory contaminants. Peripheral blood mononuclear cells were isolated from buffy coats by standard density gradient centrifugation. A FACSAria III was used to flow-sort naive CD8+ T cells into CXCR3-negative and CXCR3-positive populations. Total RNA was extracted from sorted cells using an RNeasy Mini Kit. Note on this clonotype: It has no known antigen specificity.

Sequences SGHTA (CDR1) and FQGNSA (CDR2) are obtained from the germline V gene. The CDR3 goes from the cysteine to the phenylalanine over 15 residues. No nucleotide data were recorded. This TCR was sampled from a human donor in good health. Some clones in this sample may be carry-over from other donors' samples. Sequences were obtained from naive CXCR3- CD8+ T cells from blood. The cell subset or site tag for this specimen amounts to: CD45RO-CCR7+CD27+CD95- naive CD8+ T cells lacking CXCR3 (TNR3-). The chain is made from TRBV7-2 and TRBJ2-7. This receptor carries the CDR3 CASSFGVIQIAEQYF.